The T cell receptor (beta chain) under discussion was sequenced for a study of blood T cell repertoires in COVID-19. The CDR3 has 18 amino acids. The trim removed 4 bases at V and 0 bases at J, leaving 6 bases unmatched. CDR1 SGHRS and CDR2 YFSETQ come from the germline V gene. Original handling: Estimated nucleated cell counts came from reference gene primer amplification. Sequenced by immunoSEQ multiplex PCR; TCRdb stores in-frame clones only, minus some. That table furnishes V, J and clone size, whereas the DNA furnished D and trimming. Here the sample spans fewer than 400,000 clones, roughly nine tenths being singletons. Researchers sorted participants into cohorts using their self-reported clinical history. Symptom resolution, clearance, or two negative PCRs marked donors in Cohort 3 as recovered.

The specimen sequenced was PBMCs or T cells enriched from blood (not recorded which). The chain carries TRBV5-1 and TRBJ2-3; 15 nucleotides line up with TRBD2. The receptor was isolated from a man aged 55-75 years who had recovered from COVID-19. The CDR3 reads CASSGGLAGGRSTDTQYF. The CDR3 nucleotides are TGCGCCAGCAGCGGCGGACTAGCGGGAGGGCGAAGCACAGATACGCAGTATTTT. Full variable domain (rest looked up from reference TRBV5-1 and TRBJ2-3): KAGVTQTPRYLIKTRGQQVTLSCSPISGHRSVSWYQQTPGQGLQFLFEYFSETQRNKGNFPGRFSGRQFSNSRSEMNVSTLELGDSALYLCASSGGLAGGRSTDTQYFGPGTRLTVL.